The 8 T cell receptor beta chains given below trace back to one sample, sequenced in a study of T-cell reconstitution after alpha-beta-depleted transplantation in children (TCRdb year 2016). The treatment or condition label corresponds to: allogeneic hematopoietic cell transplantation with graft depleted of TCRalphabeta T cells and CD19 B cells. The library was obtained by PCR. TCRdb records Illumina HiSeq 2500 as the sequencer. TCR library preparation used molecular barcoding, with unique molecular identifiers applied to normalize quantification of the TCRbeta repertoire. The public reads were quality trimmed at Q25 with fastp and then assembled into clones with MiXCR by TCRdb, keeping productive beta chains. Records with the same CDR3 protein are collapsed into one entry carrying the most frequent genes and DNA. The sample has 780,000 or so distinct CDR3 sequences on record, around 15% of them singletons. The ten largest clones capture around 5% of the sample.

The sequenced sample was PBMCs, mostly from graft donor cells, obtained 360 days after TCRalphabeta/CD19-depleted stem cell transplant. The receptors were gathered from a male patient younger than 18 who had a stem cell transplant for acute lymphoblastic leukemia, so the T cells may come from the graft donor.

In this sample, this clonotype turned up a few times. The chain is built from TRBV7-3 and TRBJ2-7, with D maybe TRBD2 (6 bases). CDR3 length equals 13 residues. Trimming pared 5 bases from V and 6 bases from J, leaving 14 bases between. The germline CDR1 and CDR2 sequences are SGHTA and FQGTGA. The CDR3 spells CASSTGRSGEQYF. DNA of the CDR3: TGTGCCAGCAGCACTGGGAGGAGCGGCGAGCAGTACTTC.

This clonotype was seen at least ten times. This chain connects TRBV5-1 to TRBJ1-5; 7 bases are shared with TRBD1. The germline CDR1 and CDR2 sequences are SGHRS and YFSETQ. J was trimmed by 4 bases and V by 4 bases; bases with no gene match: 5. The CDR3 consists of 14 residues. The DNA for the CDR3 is TGCGCCAGCAGCGTCTCAGGGGGAAATCAGCCCCAGCATTTT. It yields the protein CASSVSGGNQPQHF.

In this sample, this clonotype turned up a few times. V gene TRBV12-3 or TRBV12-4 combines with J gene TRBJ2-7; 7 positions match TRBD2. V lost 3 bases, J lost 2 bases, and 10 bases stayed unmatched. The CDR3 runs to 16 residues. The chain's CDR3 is CASSFDSGGGPYEQYF. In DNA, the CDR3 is TGTGCCAGCAGTTTTGACTCGGGAGGTGGCCCCTACGAGCAGTACTTC.

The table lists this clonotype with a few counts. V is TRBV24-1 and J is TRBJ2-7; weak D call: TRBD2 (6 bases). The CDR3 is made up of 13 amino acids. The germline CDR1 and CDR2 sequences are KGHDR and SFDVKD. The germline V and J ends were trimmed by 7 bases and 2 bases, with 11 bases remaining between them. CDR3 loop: CATSLGGPYEQYF. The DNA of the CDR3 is TGTGCCACCAGCCTGGGGGGACCCTACGAGCAGTACTTC.

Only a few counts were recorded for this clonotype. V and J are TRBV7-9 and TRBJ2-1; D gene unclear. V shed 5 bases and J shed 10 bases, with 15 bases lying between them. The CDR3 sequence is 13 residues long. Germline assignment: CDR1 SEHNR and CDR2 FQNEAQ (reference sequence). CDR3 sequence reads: CASSPPQEKEQFF. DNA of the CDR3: TGTGCCAGCAGCCCACCGCAGGAGAAAGAGCAGTTCTTC.

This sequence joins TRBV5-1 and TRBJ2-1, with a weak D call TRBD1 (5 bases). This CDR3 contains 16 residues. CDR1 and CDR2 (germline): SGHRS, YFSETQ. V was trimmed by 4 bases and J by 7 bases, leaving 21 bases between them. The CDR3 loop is CASSILDGAESNEQFF. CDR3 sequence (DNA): TGCGCCAGCAGCATTTTAGATGGGGCCGAATCAAATGAGCAGTTCTTC.

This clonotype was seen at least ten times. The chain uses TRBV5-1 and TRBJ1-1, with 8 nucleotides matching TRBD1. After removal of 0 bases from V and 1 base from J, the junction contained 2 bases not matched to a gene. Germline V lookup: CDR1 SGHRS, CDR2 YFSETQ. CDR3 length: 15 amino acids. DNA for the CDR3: TGCGCCAGCAGCTTGGGGACAGGGTCGAACACTGAAGCTTTCTTT. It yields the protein CASSLGTGSNTEAFF.

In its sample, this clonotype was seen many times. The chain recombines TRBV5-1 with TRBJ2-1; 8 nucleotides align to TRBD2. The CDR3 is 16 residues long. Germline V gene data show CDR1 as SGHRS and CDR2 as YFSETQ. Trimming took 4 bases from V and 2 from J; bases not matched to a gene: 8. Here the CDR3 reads CASSLETSGTYNEQFF. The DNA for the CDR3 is TGCGCCAGCAGCCTGGAAACTAGCGGAACCTACAATGAGCAGTTCTTC. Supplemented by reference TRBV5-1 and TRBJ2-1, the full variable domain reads KAGVTQTPRYLIKTRGQQVTLSCSPISGHRSVSWYQQTPGQGLQFLFEYFSETQRNKGNFPGRFSGRQFSNSRSEMNVSTLELGDSALYLCASSLETSGTYNEQFFGPGTRLTVL.